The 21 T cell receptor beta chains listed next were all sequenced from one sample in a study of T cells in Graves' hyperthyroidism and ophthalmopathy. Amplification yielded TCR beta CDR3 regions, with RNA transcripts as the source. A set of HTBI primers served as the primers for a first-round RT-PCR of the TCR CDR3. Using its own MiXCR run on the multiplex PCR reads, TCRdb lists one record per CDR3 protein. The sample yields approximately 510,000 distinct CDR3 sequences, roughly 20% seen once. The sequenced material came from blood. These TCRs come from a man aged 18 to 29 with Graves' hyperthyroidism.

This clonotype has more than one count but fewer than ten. In DNA form, the CDR3 reads TGTGCCAGCTTTGGGGGTACTGAAGCTTTCTTT. It yields the protein CASFGGTEAFF. The chain employs TRBV6-1 and TRBJ1-1, with D perhaps matching TRBD1 (5 bases). Germline CDR1 reads MNHNS; CDR2 reads SASEGT. The V end lost 8 bases, the J end lost 5 bases, and 9 bases lay between the germline ends. This CDR3 region has 11 residues.

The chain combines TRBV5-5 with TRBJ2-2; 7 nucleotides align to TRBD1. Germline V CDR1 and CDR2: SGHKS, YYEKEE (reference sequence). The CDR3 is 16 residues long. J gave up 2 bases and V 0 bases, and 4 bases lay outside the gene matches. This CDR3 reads CASSLDGTANTGELFF. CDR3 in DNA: TGTGCCAGCAGCTTGGATGGGACAGCCAACACCGGGGAGCTGTTTTTT.

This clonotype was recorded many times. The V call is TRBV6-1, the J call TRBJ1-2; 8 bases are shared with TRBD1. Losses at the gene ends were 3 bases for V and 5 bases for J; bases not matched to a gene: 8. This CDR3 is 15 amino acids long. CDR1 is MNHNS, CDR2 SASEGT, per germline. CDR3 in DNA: TGTGCCAGCAGTGATGGGACAGGAAGCCTTTATGGCTACACCTTC. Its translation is CASSDGTGSLYGYTF.

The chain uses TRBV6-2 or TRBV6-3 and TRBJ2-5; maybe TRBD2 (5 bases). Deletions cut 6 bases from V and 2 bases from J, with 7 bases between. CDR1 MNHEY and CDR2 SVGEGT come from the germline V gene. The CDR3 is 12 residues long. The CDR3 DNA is TGTGCCAGCAGGCAGCGGCAAGAGACCCAGTACTTC. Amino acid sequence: CASRQRQETQYF.

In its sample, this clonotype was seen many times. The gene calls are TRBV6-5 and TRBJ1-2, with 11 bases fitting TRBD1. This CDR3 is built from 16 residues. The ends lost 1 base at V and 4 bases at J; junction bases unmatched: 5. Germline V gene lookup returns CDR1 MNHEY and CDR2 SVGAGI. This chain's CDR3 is CASSYFSGTGGYGYTF. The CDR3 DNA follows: TGTGCCAGCAGTTACTTTTCCGGGACAGGGGGCTATGGCTACACCTTC.

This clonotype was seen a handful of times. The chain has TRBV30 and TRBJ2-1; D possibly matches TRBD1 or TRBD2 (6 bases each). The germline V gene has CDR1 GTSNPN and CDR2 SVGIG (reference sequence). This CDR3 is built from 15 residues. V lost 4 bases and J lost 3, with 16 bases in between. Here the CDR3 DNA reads TGTGCCTGGACCCATAGGGGGGTAAACTACAATGAGCAGTTCTTC. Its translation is CAWTHRGVNYNEQFF. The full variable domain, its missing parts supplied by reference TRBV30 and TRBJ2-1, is SQTIHQWPATLVQPVGSPLSLECTVEGTSNPNLYWYRQAAGRGLQLLFYSVGIGQISSEVPQNLSASRPQDRQFILSSKKLLLSDSGFYLCAWTHRGVNYNEQFFGPGTRLTVL.

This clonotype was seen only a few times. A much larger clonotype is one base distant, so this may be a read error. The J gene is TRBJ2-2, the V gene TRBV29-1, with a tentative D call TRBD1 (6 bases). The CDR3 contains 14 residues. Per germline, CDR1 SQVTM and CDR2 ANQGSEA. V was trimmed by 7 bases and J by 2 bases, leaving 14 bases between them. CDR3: CSGIRDINTGELFF. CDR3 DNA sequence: TGCAGCGGAATCCGGGACATAAACACCGGGGAGCTGTTTTTT.

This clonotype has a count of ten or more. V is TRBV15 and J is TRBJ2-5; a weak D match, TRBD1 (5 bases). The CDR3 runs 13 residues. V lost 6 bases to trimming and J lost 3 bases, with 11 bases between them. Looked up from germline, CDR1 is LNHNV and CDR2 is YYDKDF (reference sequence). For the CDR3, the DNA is TGTGCCACCAGGGGGCCGGCGGAAGAGACCCAGTACTTC. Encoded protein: CATRGPAEETQYF.

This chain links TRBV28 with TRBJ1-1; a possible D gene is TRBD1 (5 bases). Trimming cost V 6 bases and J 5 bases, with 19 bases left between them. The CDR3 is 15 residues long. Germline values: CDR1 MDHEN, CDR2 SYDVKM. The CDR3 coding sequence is TGTGCCAGCAGCCTGGGACTCCCGGGGAGTACTGAAGCTTTCTTT. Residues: CASSLGLPGSTEAFF.

CDR3 amino acids: CASSLLGQTWGETQYF. For the CDR3, the DNA is TGTGCCAGCAGTTTACTGGGCCAAACCTGGGGAGAGACCCAGTACTTC. This chain joins TRBV27 and TRBJ2-5, with unresolved D. V was cut by 2 bases and J by 4 bases, with 17 bases left in between. CDR1 is MNHEY and CDR2 is SMNVEV in the germline V gene (reference sequence). CDR3 size: 16 residues.

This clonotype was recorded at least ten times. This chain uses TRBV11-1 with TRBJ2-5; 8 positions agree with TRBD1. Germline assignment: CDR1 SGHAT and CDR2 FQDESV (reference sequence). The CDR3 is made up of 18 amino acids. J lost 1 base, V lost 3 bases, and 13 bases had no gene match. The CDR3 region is CASSFQGALPPSQETQYF. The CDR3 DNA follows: TGTGCCAGCAGCTTTCAGGGGGCGCTCCCCCCTAGCCAAGAGACCCAGTACTTC.

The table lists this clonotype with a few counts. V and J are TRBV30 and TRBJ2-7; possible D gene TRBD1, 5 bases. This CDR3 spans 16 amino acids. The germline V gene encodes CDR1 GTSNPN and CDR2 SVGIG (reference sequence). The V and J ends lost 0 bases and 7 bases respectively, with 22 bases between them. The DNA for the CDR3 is TGTGCCTGGAGTGTTCGAAAGGGGCGCTTTTCTGGGGAGCAGTACTTC. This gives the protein CAWSVRKGRFSGEQYF.

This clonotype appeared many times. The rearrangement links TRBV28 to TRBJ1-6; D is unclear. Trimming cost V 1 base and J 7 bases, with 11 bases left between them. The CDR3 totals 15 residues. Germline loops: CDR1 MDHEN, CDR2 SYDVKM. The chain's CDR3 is CASSLLVGGNSPLHF. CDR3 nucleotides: TGTGCCAGCAGTTTATTGGTGGGCGGCAATTCACCCCTCCACTTT.

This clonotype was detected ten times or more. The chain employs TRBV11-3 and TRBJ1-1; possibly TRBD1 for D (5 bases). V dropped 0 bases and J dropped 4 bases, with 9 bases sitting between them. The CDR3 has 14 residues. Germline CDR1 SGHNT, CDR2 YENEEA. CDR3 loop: CASSLETGGTEAFF. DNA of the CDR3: TGTGCCAGCAGCTTAGAGACGGGGGGCACTGAAGCTTTCTTT.

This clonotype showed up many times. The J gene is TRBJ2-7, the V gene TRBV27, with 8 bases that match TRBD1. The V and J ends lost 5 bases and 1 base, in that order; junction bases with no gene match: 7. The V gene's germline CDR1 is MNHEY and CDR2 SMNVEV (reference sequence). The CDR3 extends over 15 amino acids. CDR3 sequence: CASSPKDRASYEQYF. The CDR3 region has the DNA TGTGCCAGCAGTCCCAAGGACAGGGCTTCCTACGAGCAGTACTTC.

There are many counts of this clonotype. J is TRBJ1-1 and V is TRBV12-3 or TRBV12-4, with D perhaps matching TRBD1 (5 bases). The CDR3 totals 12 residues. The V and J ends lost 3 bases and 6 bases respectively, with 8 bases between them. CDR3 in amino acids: CASSFVGAEAFF. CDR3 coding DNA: TGTGCCAGCAGTTTCGTAGGGGCTGAAGCTTTCTTT.

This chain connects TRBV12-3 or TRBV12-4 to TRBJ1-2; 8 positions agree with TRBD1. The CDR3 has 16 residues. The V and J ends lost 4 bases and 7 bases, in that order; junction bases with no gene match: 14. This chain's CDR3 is CASSSPAGRGLGGYTF. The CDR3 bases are TGTGCCAGCAGTTCCCCAGCGGGCAGGGGGCTTGGTGGCTACACCTTC.

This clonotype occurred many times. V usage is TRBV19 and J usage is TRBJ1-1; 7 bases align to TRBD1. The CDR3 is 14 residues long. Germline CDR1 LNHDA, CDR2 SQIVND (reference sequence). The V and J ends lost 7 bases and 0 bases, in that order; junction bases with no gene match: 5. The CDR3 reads CASTDRFLNTEAFF. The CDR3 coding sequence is TGTGCCAGTACGGACAGGTTTTTGAACACTGAAGCTTTCTTT.

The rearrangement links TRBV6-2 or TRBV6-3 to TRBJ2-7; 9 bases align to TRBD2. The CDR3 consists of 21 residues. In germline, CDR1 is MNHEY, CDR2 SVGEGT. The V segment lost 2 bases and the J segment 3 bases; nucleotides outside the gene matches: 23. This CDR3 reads CASSYPGVAGEKGSQRYEQYF. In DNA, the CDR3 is TGTGCCAGCAGTTACCCCGGGGTAGCGGGAGAGAAAGGCTCGCAACGCTACGAGCAGTACTTC.

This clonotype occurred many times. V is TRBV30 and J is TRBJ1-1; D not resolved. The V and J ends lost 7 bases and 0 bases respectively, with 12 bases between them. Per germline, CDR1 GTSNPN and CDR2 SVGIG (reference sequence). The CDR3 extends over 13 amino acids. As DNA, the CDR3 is TGTGCCTTGACCAGTGGTTTGAACACTGAAGCTTTCTTT. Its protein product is CALTSGLNTEAFF.

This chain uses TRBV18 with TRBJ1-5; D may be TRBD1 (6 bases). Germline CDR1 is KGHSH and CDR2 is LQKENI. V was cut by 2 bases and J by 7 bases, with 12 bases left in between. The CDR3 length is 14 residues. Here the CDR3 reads CASSPSDGGQPQHF. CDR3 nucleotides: TGTGCCAGCTCACCATCGGACGGGGGCCAGCCCCAGCATTTT. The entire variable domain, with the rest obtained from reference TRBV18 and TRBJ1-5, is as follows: NAGVMQNPRHLVRRRGQEARLRCSPMKGHSHVYWYRQLPEEGLKFMVYLQKENIIDESGMPKERFSAEFPKEGPSILRIQQVVRGDSAAYFCASSPSDGGQPQHFGDGTRLSIL.